The 28 T cell receptor beta chains reported below all come from one sample, sequenced in a study of blood T cell repertoires in COVID-19. This table comes from immunoSEQ multiplex PCR, and its TCRdb copy is limited to in-frame clones, with some not included. The sample shows roughly 70,000 clones, 82% of them seen only once. The sequencing input was peripheral blood. Receptors originate from a woman aged 60-75 years with acute or convalescent COVID-19.

V and J are TRBV7-9 and TRBJ1-1, with 7 bases identical to TRBD1. V lost 7 bases and J lost 0; bases outside the gene matches: 8. There are 15 residues in the CDR3. Germline V lookup: CDR1 SEHNR, CDR2 FQNEAQ (reference sequence). CDR3 sequence: CASMKQGQLNTEAFF. The CDR3, as DNA: TGTGCCAGCATGAAACAGGGACAGCTGAACACTGAAGCTTTCTTT.

This sequence joins TRBV5-6 and TRBJ1-2, with D possibly being TRBD1 (5 bases). There are 17 residues in the CDR3. Germline V gives CDR1 SGHDT, CDR2 YYEEEE. Trimming shortened V by 4 bases and J by 2 bases, and 21 bases separated the two germline ends. CDR3: CASSRDLAGRGNYGYTF. In DNA, the CDR3 is TGTGCCAGCAGCCGCGATCTGGCCGGGCGGGGGAACTATGGCTACACCTTC.

This chain links TRBV6-5 with TRBJ1-2, with a tentative D call TRBD1 (5 bases). V lost 6 bases and J lost 4, with 12 bases in between. Germline loops: CDR1 MNHEY, CDR2 SVGAGI. The CDR3 spans 13 residues. CDR3 sequence: CASSTGGTYGYTF. DNA for the CDR3: TGTGCCAGCAGCACCGGGGGTACCTATGGCTACACCTTC.

The chain joins TRBV27 to TRBJ2-2; 9 bases line up with TRBD2. Unmatched junction bases numbered 3, after V lost 5 bases and J lost 2 bases. Germline V gene lookup returns CDR1 MNHEY and CDR2 SMNVEV (reference sequence). The CDR3 length is 15 residues. This CDR3 reads CASSAGTSNTGELFF. The CDR3 bases are TGTGCCAGCAGTGCCGGGACTAGCAACACCGGGGAGCTGTTTTTT.

This clone has a single count. CDR3 nucleotides: TGTGCCAGCAGCCGAGAAGGGACAGGGGTCTATGGCTACACCTTC. Amino acids: CASSREGTGVYGYTF. The chain combines TRBV11-2 with TRBJ1-2, with 10 positions matching TRBD1. J lost 4 bases, V lost 5 bases, and 7 bases had no gene match. This CDR3 contains 15 residues. CDR1 and CDR2 (germline): SGHAT, FQNNGV.

The V gene is TRBV21-1, the J gene TRBJ2-3; whether TRBD2, the table's D call, matches the DNA was not checked. TRBV21-1 is a pseudogene locus. The CDR3 consists of 14 residues. CDR3 coding DNA: TGTGCCAGCAGCAAAGATCGAGGGACAGATACGCAGTATTTT. Translated, it gives CASSKDRGTDTQYF.

This chain joins TRBV5-1 and TRBJ1-2, with TRBD1 matching 9 bases. The CDR3 loop spans 13 amino acids. CDR1 and CDR2 from the germline V gene are SGHRS and YFSETQ. Unmatched junction bases numbered 6, after V lost 4 bases and J lost 8 bases. The CDR3 DNA reads as TGCGCCAGCAGCCAGGGACAGGGTTCCGGCTACACCTTC. This translates into CASSQGQGSGYTF.

V is TRBV4-2 and J is TRBJ2-1, with 9 nucleotides matching TRBD2. With 1 base clipped from V and 5 bases from J, the junction kept 9 bases outside the gene matches. There are 17 residues in the CDR3. The germline CDR1 and CDR2 sequences are LGHNA and YNFKEQ. The CDR3 sequence is CASSQVLAGGRHNEQFF. In DNA form, the CDR3 reads TGTGCCAGCAGCCAAGTCCTTGCGGGGGGGAGGCACAATGAGCAGTTCTTC.

The chain has TRBV18 and TRBJ2-2; D not resolved. The germline gives CDR1 KGHSH, CDR2 LQKENI. The ends were cut back, 3 bases at V and 0 bases at J, with 11 bases in the middle. The CDR3 length is 16 residues. In DNA form, the CDR3 reads TGTGCCAGCTCACCCTGGTCGCAGGCGAACACCGGGGAGCTGTTTTTT. This encodes CASSPWSQANTGELFF.

The V call is TRBV6-6, the J call TRBJ1-5; tentatively, D is TRBD1 (5 bases). Trimming removed 4 bases from V and 0 bases from J, with 13 bases in between. Per the germline V gene, CDR1 is MNHNY and CDR2 is SVGAGI (reference sequence). CDR3 length equals 16 residues. DNA for the CDR3: TGTGCCAGCAGTTCCGGGGGGGGGTATAGCAATCAGCCCCAGCATTTT. Its translation: CASSSGGGYSNQPQHF.

The gene calls are TRBV3-1 (or the pseudogene TRBV3-2) and TRBJ2-3, with 9 bases identical to TRBD2. The germline V gene has CDR1 LGHDT and CDR2 YNNKEL (reference sequence). The CDR3 contains 15 residues. Trimming took 2 bases from V and 1 from J; bases not matched to a gene: 1. The CDR3 sequence: CASSQRGGGTDTQYF. The CDR3 nucleotides are TGTGCCAGCAGCCAACGCGGGGGGGGCACAGATACGCAGTATTTT.

CDR3 protein: CASRKSLAGVSEQFF. In DNA, the CDR3 is TGTGCCAGCAGGAAGAGCCTAGCGGGAGTCAGTGAGCAGTTCTTC. V gene TRBV3-1 (or the pseudogene TRBV3-2) combines with J gene TRBJ2-1; 10 positions agree with TRBD2. Trimming cost V 6 bases and J 9 bases; bases outside gene matches: 11. The CDR3 is 15 amino acids. CDR1 is LGHDT, CDR2 YNNKEL, per germline (reference sequence).

This chain links TRBV5-1 with TRBJ1-2; D perhaps matches TRBD1 (6 bases). Per germline, CDR1 SGHRS and CDR2 YFSETQ. V lost 3 bases and J lost 8, with 11 bases in between. This CDR3 region has 12 residues. CDR3 protein: CASSSGARGYTF. The CDR3 region has the DNA TGCGCCAGCAGCTCAGGGGCGCGAGGCTACACCTTC.

CDR3: CASSQDQGRQGEKLFF. Here the CDR3 DNA reads TGTGCCAGCAGCCAAGATCAGGGAAGACAGGGAGAAAAACTGTTTTTT. The chain is built from TRBV4-2 and TRBJ1-4; 7 nucleotides agree with TRBD1. V lost 0 bases and J lost 8; bases outside the gene matches: 9. Germline V gives CDR1 LGHNA, CDR2 YNFKEQ. The CDR3 has 16 amino acids.

The V gene is TRBV10-3, the J gene TRBJ2-1; 10 nucleotides align to TRBD1. The V and J ends lost 2 bases and 6 bases, in that order; junction bases with no gene match: 4. The CDR3 has 15 amino acids. Germline V gene sequence: CDR1 ENHRY, CDR2 SYGVKD. The CDR3 coding sequence is TGTGCCATCAGTGAGGGGACAGGGGAGGGCAATGAGCAGTTCTTC. Translated, it gives CAISEGTGEGNEQFF.

This clone has more than one count but fewer than ten. This CDR3 is CASRSQEDTIYF. CDR3 nucleotides: TGTGCCAGCAGATCTCAGGAGGACACCATATATTTT. This chain joins TRBV28 and TRBJ1-3; no clear D gene. V was shortened by 6 bases and J by 8 bases, with 11 bases between the two germline ends. CDR1 and CDR2 (germline): MDHEN, SYDVKM. The CDR3 has 12 amino acids. Full variable domain (remainder filled in from reference TRBV28 and TRBJ1-3): DVKVTQSSRYLVKRTGEKVFLECVQDMDHENMFWYRQDPGLGLRLIYFSYDVKMKEKGDIPEGYSVSREKKERFSLILESASTNQTSMYLCASRSQEDTIYFGEGSWLTVV.

The chain employs TRBV11-2 and TRBJ1-1, with 9 bases lining up with TRBD1. Germline values: CDR1 SGHAT, CDR2 FQNNGV. CDR3 length: 14 amino acids. The trim removed 2 bases at V and 3 bases at J, leaving 1 base unmatched. DNA of the CDR3: TGTGCCAGCAGCTTAACAGGGGGCTACACTGAAGCTTTCTTT. Translated, it gives CASSLTGGYTEAFF.

The CDR3: CASSPGQDYGYTF. The CDR3 DNA sequence: TGTGCCAGCTCACCGGGGCAGGATTATGGCTACACCTTC. This sequence joins TRBV18 and TRBJ1-2; possible D gene TRBD1, 5 bases. CDR3 size: 13 residues. The germline V gene has CDR1 KGHSH and CDR2 LQKENI. V gave up 3 bases and J gave up 5 bases, with 10 bases separating them.

The chain has TRBV3-1 (or the pseudogene TRBV3-2) and TRBJ1-2; TRBD1 matches at 7 bases. The CDR3 contains 18 residues. The J segment lost 2 bases and the V segment lost 4 bases, leaving 16 bases of the junction unmatched. Germline V gene lookup returns CDR1 LGHDT and CDR2 YNNKEL (reference sequence). CDR3 amino acids: CASSPPSAGGTRNYGYTF. DNA for the CDR3: TGTGCCAGCAGCCCACCCTCTGCAGGGGGGACCCGGAACTATGGCTACACCTTC.

The CDR3 DNA sequence: TGTGCCAGCAGTTTTGGACTAGCGGTTGGGAACACCGGGGAGCTGTTTTTT. Residues: CASSFGLAVGNTGELFF. The chain uses TRBV5-4 and TRBJ2-2; 10 bases map to TRBD2. The junction had 8 bases not matched to a gene; V was cut back by 5 bases and J by 1 base. The V gene's germline CDR1 is SGHNT and CDR2 YYREEE (reference sequence). CDR3 size: 17 residues.

The chain is built from TRBV6-1 and TRBJ1-1; D perhaps matches TRBD1 (6 bases). Germline values: CDR1 MNHNS, CDR2 SASEGT. Trimming took 3 bases from V and 10 from J, leaving 15 bases between them. There are 13 residues in the CDR3. CDR3 in amino acids: CASSDLSRGGAFF. The CDR3 bases are TGTGCCAGCAGTGACCTCAGCAGGGGCGGAGCTTTCTTT.

The chain links TRBV11-2 to TRBJ1-1; a possible D gene is TRBD1 (5 bases). The CDR3 loop spans 15 amino acids. The V end was cut by 2 bases, the J end by 0 bases, with 10 bases between. CDR1 SGHAT and CDR2 FQNNGV come from the germline V gene. CDR3: CASSLLKQVNTEAFF. CDR3 nucleotides: TGTGCCAGCAGCTTACTTAAACAGGTGAACACTGAAGCTTTCTTT.

This rearrangement joins TRBV11-2 to TRBJ2-1, with 11 bases lining up with TRBD2. Germline trimming cut 4 bases from V and 8 bases from J; bases unmatched to any gene: 7. This CDR3 contains 15 residues. Germline lookup yields CDR1 SGHAT and CDR2 FQNNGV. DNA for the CDR3: TGTGCCAGCAGCTCCCTAGCGGGAGGATTATATGAGCAGTTCTTC. As protein: CASSSLAGGLYEQFF.

The rearrangement links TRBV15 to TRBJ1-4, with 7 positions matching TRBD1. CDR3 length equals 15 residues. Germline V CDR1 and CDR2: LNHNV, YYDKDF (reference sequence). V lost 0 bases to trimming and J lost 5 bases; unmatched junction nucleotides: 3. The CDR3 loop reads CATSRDKGQNEKLFF. CDR3 nucleotides: TGTGCCACCAGCAGAGATAAGGGACAGAATGAAAAACTGTTTTTT.

The DNA of the CDR3 is TGTGCCAGCAGTCCTTTCCCGGGTTCTCGTGCTGAAGCTTTCTTT. Its translation is CASSPFPGSRAEAFF. The chain uses TRBV28 and TRBJ1-1, with D uncertain. The CDR3 has 15 residues. CDR1 is MDHEN and CDR2 is SYDVKM in the germline V gene. V lost 5 bases to trimming and J lost 6 bases, with 19 bases between them.

The rearrangement uses TRBV27 and TRBJ1-1; D possibly corresponds to TRBD1 (6 bases). The CDR3 contains 15 residues. Trimming took 5 bases from V and 0 from J, leaving 13 bases between them. Germline CDR1 MNHEY, CDR2 SMNVEV (reference sequence). CDR3 nucleotides: TGTGCCAGCAGTCCGTCGACAGGATTGAACACTGAAGCTTTCTTT. The encoded protein is CASSPSTGLNTEAFF.

This sequence joins TRBV18 and TRBJ1-4, with no clear D. Trimming took off 6 bases at V and 4 bases at J, with 15 bases between the two ends. The CDR3 loop spans 15 amino acids. The germline V gene encodes CDR1 KGHSH and CDR2 LQKENI. Here the CDR3 reads CASSPITVGNEKLFF. The CDR3 DNA reads as TGTGCCAGCTCGCCCATAACGGTTGGTAATGAAAAACTGTTTTTT.

The genes are TRBV6-1 and TRBJ2-1, with 7 bases lining up with TRBD2. CDR1 and CDR2 from the germline V gene are MNHNS and SASEGT. Trimming cost V 0 bases and J 0 bases; bases outside gene matches: 2. This CDR3 region has 16 residues. CDR3 bases: TGTGCCAGCAGTGAAGCTGCTAGCGGCTCCTACAATGAGCAGTTCTTC. It yields the protein CASSEAASGSYNEQFF.